The 23 T cell receptor beta chains given below trace back to one sample, sequenced in a study of early T cells in non-severe SARS-CoV-2 infection. TCRdb recomputed calls from the 5' RACE reads with MiXCR, one row per CDR3 protein. The table includes approximately 90,000 distinct CDR3 sequences, approximately 12% detected once. The sequencing here drew on whole blood, taken at baseline. The receptors originated from an adult who was a healthcare worker with PCR-confirmed SARS-CoV-2 infection or an uninfected control (not recorded which).

CDR3 in amino acids: CASSLVTGSGYTF. The DNA of the CDR3 is TGCGCCAGCAGCTTGGTAACAGGGTCTGGCTACACCTTC. The chain has TRBV5-1 and TRBJ1-2, with a weak D call TRBD1 (6 bases). Germline CDR1 reads SGHRS; CDR2 reads YFSETQ. The CDR3 runs to 13 residues. Trimming removed 0 bases from V and 7 bases from J, with 10 bases in between.

At least ten counts were recorded for this clonotype. V gene TRBV7-2 combines with J gene TRBJ2-1; D might be TRBD1 (5 bases). V was cut by 4 bases and J by 7 bases, with 11 bases left in between. This CDR3 comprises 13 residues. Germline loops: CDR1 SGHTA, CDR2 FQGNSA. The CDR3 bases are TGTGCCAGCAGCTCCAGGGTCCAAAATGAGCAGTTCTTC. Amino acid sequence: CASSSRVQNEQFF.

The rearrangement joins TRBV6-5 to TRBJ2-6, with 7 bases matching TRBD1. V trimming: 9 bases; J trimming: 0 bases; junction bases outside the gene matches: 11. The germline CDR1 and CDR2 sequences are MNHEY and SVGAGI. CDR3 length equals 17 residues. The CDR3 nucleotides read TGTGCCAGTGGTATCGGACAGGACCTCTCTGGGGCCAACGTCCTGACTTTC. Its translation: CASGIGQDLSGANVLTF.

This clonotype showed up just a few times. V usage is TRBV20-1 and J usage is TRBJ2-3; tentative D call: TRBD2 (5 bases). The V end lost 1 base, the J end lost 2 bases, and 10 bases lay between the germline ends. The CDR3 is made up of 14 amino acids. CDR1 and CDR2 from the germline V gene are DFQATT and SNEGSKA (reference sequence). CDR3 coding DNA: TGCAGTGCTAGAGGGCAGCGGACCACAGATACGCAGTATTTT. It translates to CSARGQRTTDTQYF.

This clonotype was found many times. This chain joins TRBV27 and TRBJ2-4; 7 bases align to TRBD2. Germline trimming cut 6 bases from V and 0 bases from J; bases unmatched to any gene: 5. Germline assignment: CDR1 MNHEY and CDR2 SMNVEV (reference sequence). The CDR3 is 15 residues long. This CDR3 reads CASSLSGVAKNIQYF. For the CDR3, the DNA is TGTGCCAGCAGCCTCAGCGGGGTAGCCAAAAACATTCAGTACTTC.

The genes are TRBV11-2 and TRBJ2-5, with 9 bases lining up with TRBD2. The germline gives CDR1 SGHAT, CDR2 FQNNGV. Trimming at V came to 0 bases and at J to 4 bases, leaving 3 bases not matched to a gene. The CDR3 length is 15 residues. This chain's CDR3 is CASSLDSTSGETQYF. The CDR3 bases are TGTGCCAGCAGCTTAGATTCGACTAGCGGAGAGACCCAGTACTTC.

The chain carries TRBV6-4 and TRBJ2-2; D perhaps matches TRBD1 (6 bases). V lost 6 bases and J lost 2, with 10 bases in between. Germline loops: CDR1 MRHNA, CDR2 SNTAGT. The CDR3 contains 14 residues. CDR3 sequence (DNA): TGTGCCAGCAGACTCAGGGGAAACACCGGGGAGCTGTTTTTT. It encodes CASRLRGNTGELFF.

The chain recombines TRBV10-1 with TRBJ2-1, with TRBD2 identical over 9 bases. V gave up 6 bases and J gave up 3 bases; unmatched junction bases: 9. The CDR3 covers 16 residues. Germline loops: CDR1 WNHNN, CDR2 SYGVQD (reference sequence). CDR3 sequence: CASSLIAAGGYNEQFF. The CDR3 coding sequence is TGCGCCAGCAGCCTTATCGCAGCGGGGGGCTACAATGAGCAGTTCTTC.

The chain's CDR3 is CASSQDRGRVTEAFF. The CDR3 DNA is TGCGCCAGCAGCCAAGATCGAGGGAGGGTAACTGAAGCTTTCTTT. This chain connects TRBV4-1 to TRBJ1-1, with D unclear. The germline V gene encodes CDR1 MGHRA and CDR2 YSYEKL. The CDR3 is made up of 15 amino acids. V was pared by 0 bases and J by 5 bases, with 13 bases between.

The chain couples TRBV12-3 or TRBV12-4 to TRBJ2-3, with D unclear. This CDR3 spans 12 amino acids. Trimming stripped 1 base from V and 11 bases from J, with 10 bases between. The CDR3 sequence: CASSLDGPEQYF. The DNA of the CDR3 is TGTGCCAGCAGTTTAGATGGCCCAGAGCAGTATTTT.

In this sample, this clonotype turned up a few times. V usage is TRBV18 and J usage is TRBJ2-7; 7 nucleotides agree with TRBD1. Trimming cost V 3 bases and J 2 bases; bases outside gene matches: 7. The CDR3 has 15 residues. Germline V gives CDR1 KGHSH, CDR2 LQKENI. CDR3 amino acids: CASSPAWDSTYEQYF. CDR3 DNA: TGTGCCAGCTCACCGGCTTGGGACAGTACCTACGAGCAGTACTTC.

The V call is TRBV7-9, the J call TRBJ2-1; 7 bases map to TRBD1. Germline values: CDR1 SEHNR, CDR2 FQNEAQ (reference sequence). V lost 2 bases and J lost 0; bases outside the gene matches: 1. This CDR3 is built from 15 residues. DNA for the CDR3: TGTGCCAGCAGCTTAACAGGGGACTCCTACAATGAGCAGTTCTTC. This codes for CASSLTGDSYNEQFF. The full variable domain, in which reference TRBV7-9 and TRBJ2-1 provide the parts outside the CDR3, is DTGVSQNPRHKITKRGQNVTFRCDPISEHNRLYWYRQTLGQGPEFLTYFQNEAQLEKSRLLSDRFSAERPKGSFSTLEIQRTEQGDSAMYLCASSLTGDSYNEQFFGPGTRLTVL.

Ten or more counts support this clonotype. The chain joins TRBV5-6 to TRBJ2-4, with 9 bases fitting TRBD1. V lost 6 bases, J lost 2 bases, and 9 bases stayed unmatched. Per the germline V gene, CDR1 is SGHDT and CDR2 is YYEEEE. The length of the CDR3 is 16 residues. The CDR3 reads CASTPDRGRTKNIQYF. Here the CDR3 DNA reads TGTGCCAGCACACCGGACAGGGGAAGAACCAAAAACATTCAGTACTTC. Full variable domain (rest looked up from reference TRBV5-6 and TRBJ2-4): DAGVTQSPTHLIKTRGQQVTLRCSPKSGHDTVSWYQQALGQGPQFIFQYYEEEERQRGNFPDRFSGHQFPNYSSELNVNALLLGDSALYLCASTPDRGRTKNIQYFGAGTRLSVL.

DNA of the CDR3: TGCAGTGCTAGAGATCGGTCGGGACGGATGAACACTGAAGCTTTCTTT. This sequence encodes CSARDRSGRMNTEAFF. This rearrangement joins TRBV20-1 to TRBJ1-1; D might be TRBD1 (5 bases). This CDR3 is 16 amino acids long. CDR1 is DFQATT and CDR2 is SNEGSKA in the germline V gene (reference sequence). V lost 0 bases and J 0 bases, leaving 14 bases between the germline ends.

The V and J genes are TRBV7-9 and TRBJ2-3, with no clear D. Germline V gene sequence: CDR1 SEHNR, CDR2 FQNEAQ (reference sequence). V lost 6 bases to trimming and J lost 6 bases, with 7 bases between them. CDR3 length: 11 residues. The CDR3 DNA sequence: TGTGCCAGCAGTGTTGGGGATACGCAGTATTTT. Amino acid sequence: CASSVGDTQYF. Complete variable domain (other parts from reference TRBV7-9 and TRBJ2-3): DTGVSQNPRHKITKRGQNVTFRCDPISEHNRLYWYRQTLGQGPEFLTYFQNEAQLEKSRLLSDRFSAERPKGSFSTLEIQRTEQGDSAMYLCASSVGDTQYFGPGTRLTVL.

This rearrangement joins TRBV4-1 to TRBJ2-3; tentative D call: TRBD2 (7 bases). V lost 0 bases, J lost 6 bases, and 13 bases lay in between. The germline V gene has CDR1 MGHRA and CDR2 YSYEKL. This CDR3 is built from 15 residues. CDR3 nucleotides: TGCGCCAGCAGCCAAGATTCCCGGGGGGCCGATACGCAGTATTTT. Protein product: CASSQDSRGADTQYF.

This chain connects TRBV2 to TRBJ1-2; 8 positions match TRBD1. The V and J ends lost 5 bases and 7 bases, in that order; junction bases with no gene match: 9. CDR1 is SNHLY and CDR2 is FYNNEI in the germline V gene. This CDR3 region has 14 residues. DNA of the CDR3: TGTGCCAGCAGTACGGACAGGGAGAGGAGTGGCTACACCTTC. Residues: CASSTDRERSGYTF.

The sample holds many counts of this clonotype. The chain carries TRBV29-1 and TRBJ1-3; tentatively, D is TRBD1 (5 bases). The germline V gene encodes CDR1 SQVTM and CDR2 ANQGSEA. CDR3 length: 12 amino acids. V gave up 6 bases and J gave up 2 bases, with 8 bases separating them. The CDR3 nucleotides read TGCAGCGTCACGGGACCTGGAAACACCATATATTTT. It encodes CSVTGPGNTIYF.

This clonotype came up many times. The DNA of the CDR3 is TGCAGCGTCTGGGGACTAGCGGGCGAATACAATGAGCAGTTCTTC. This encodes CSVWGLAGEYNEQFF. V is TRBV29-1 and J is TRBJ2-1, with 12 bases lining up with TRBD2. The length of the CDR3 is 15 residues. V shed 6 bases and J 4 bases; nucleotides not matched to a gene: 7. Germline CDR1 SQVTM, CDR2 ANQGSEA.

This chain links TRBV7-9 with TRBJ2-5; D is ambiguous. CDR3 length: 13 amino acids. Between the trimmed V and J ends, which lost 1 base and 5 bases, there was a span of 8 bases. Germline V lookup: CDR1 SEHNR, CDR2 FQNEAQ (reference sequence). As DNA, the CDR3 is TGTGCCAGCAGCTTAGATCGTTCTGAGACCCAGTACTTC. Translated, it gives CASSLDRSETQYF.

The chain recombines TRBV5-1 with TRBJ1-3; a weak D match, TRBD1 (5 bases). Germline V gene data show CDR1 as SGHRS and CDR2 as YFSETQ. Trimming cost V 0 bases and J 3 bases, with 10 bases left between them. This CDR3 spans 15 amino acids. The CDR3: CASSLDGTDGNTIYF. DNA of the CDR3: TGCGCCAGCAGCTTGGACGGGACGGATGGAAACACCATATATTTT. The full variable domain, completed using reference TRBV5-1 and TRBJ1-3, is KAGVTQTPRYLIKTRGQQVTLSCSPISGHRSVSWYQQTPGQGLQFLFEYFSETQRNKGNFPGRFSGRQFSNSRSEMNVSTLELGDSALYLCASSLDGTDGNTIYFGEGSWLTVV.

There are many counts of this clonotype. This chain uses TRBV20-1 with TRBJ2-7; 9 bases are a match to TRBD2. Looked up from germline, CDR1 is DFQATT and CDR2 is SNEGSKA (reference sequence). The CDR3 has 15 amino acids. After removal of 1 base from V and 7 bases from J, the junction contained 11 bases not matched to a gene. This chain's CDR3 is CSARGVGGRAREQYF. For the CDR3, the DNA is TGCAGTGCTAGAGGGGTCGGCGGGAGGGCCCGTGAGCAGTACTTC.

This clonotype showed up just a few times. The J gene is TRBJ2-1, the V gene TRBV29-1; D uncertain. The CDR3 is 17 residues long. V was shortened by 0 bases and J by 8 bases, with 23 bases between the two germline ends. CDR1 and CDR2 from the germline V gene are SQVTM and ANQGSEA. Here the CDR3 DNA reads TGCAGCGTTGAAGATCGGGTCTCACAGCGCCAGAGAGATGAGCAGTTCTTC. Translating it yields CSVEDRVSQRQRDEQFF.